The sequence of this TCR beta chain was determined in a study of cytomegalovirus exposure and HLA in healthy donors. Notes on this clone: The antigen remains unidentified.

A multiplex PCR was run with 60 Vbeta primers and 13 Jbeta primers. Measured with immunoSEQ multiplex PCR; TCRdb has only the in-frame clones, and not every one. The profile shows roughly 140,000 clones, about three quarters of them singletons. CDR1 and CDR2 (germline): SGHRS, YFSETQ. This CDR3 region has 14 residues. The V gene lost 3 bases and the J gene lost 4 bases, with 11 bases spanning the gap. Study-wide results and limits: Among the CMV-associated chains, three were confirmed in vitro as specific for CMV antigens. An analysis was carried out later, and it reportedly showed fewer N-insertions in an Asian-associated ancestry cluster than the roughly 700-donor mean. Because they were indistinguishable, some V segments, including TRBV6-2 and TRBV6-3, were excluded.

This clonotype originated in a woman in her 30s in good health and CMV-seronegative. Sequencing input: PBMCs. The rearrangement uses TRBV5-1 and TRBJ2-1; D is possibly TRBD1 (6 bases). The chain's CDR3 is CASSSWTAYNEQFF. CDR3 DNA sequence: TGCGCCAGCAGCTCCTGGACAGCATACAATGAGCAGTTCTTC.